The rows below give T cell receptor beta chains drawn from one sample of a study of vaccination effects on CD4 cells after COVID-19. Data came from immunoSEQ multiplex PCR; TCRdb stores just in-frame clones and leaves some out. The sample lists approximately 31,000 clones, 55% to 75% occurring once. These receptors have no identified antigens. The material was CD4+ T cells from PBMCs cultured with HCoV-229E spike peptides, obtained after COVID-19 vaccination. The receptors come from a human donor who received a COVID-19 vaccine. Each CDR3 is given with its conserved first and last residue. Fields, in order: D gene, J gene, V gene, clone size, CDR3 DNA, CDR3 protein. A D gene is named only where the DNA matches it firmly. Some rows mark clone size as missing; the rest say once, few, many or name a class of expanded clone.

D gene: -
J gene: TRBJ1-5
V gene: TRBV7-9
clone size: once
CDR3 DNA: TGTGCCAGCAGCTTAAATCAGCCCCAGCATTTT
CDR3 protein: CASSLNQPQHF

D gene: -
J gene: TRBJ2-7
V gene: TRBV6-5
clone size: -
CDR3 DNA: TGTGCCAGCAGTTACTTGGGCGGGATAAACGAGCAGTACTTC
CDR3 protein: CASSYLGGINEQYF

D gene: -
J gene: TRBJ2-7
V gene: TRBV3-1/TRBV3-2
clone size: -
CDR3 DNA: TGTGCCAGCAGCCAAGATCCGGCCACCCAGGCACTCTCCTACGAGCAGTACTTC
CDR3 protein: CASSQDPATQALSYEQYF

D gene: -
J gene: TRBJ2-3
V gene: TRBV6-4
clone size: -
CDR3 DNA: TGTGCCAGCAGTGACCGTCTCCACACAGATACGCAGTATTTT
CDR3 protein: CASSDRLHTDTQYF

D gene: -
J gene: TRBJ2-2
V gene: TRBV7-2
clone size: -
CDR3 DNA: TGTGCCAGCAGCCGCACAGGGACCACCGGGGAGCTGTTTTTT
CDR3 protein: CASSRTGTTGELFF

D gene: -
J gene: TRBJ2-5
V gene: TRBV15
clone size: -
CDR3 DNA: TGTGCCACCAGCAGAGATTGGGAGACCCAGTACTTC
CDR3 protein: CATSRDWETQYF

D gene: -
J gene: TRBJ1-1
V gene: TRBV5-4
clone size: once
CDR3 DNA: TGTGCCAGCAGCTTGGCAGCGGGGAAAGAAGCTTTCTTT
CDR3 protein: CASSLAAGKEAFF

D gene: -
J gene: TRBJ1-2
V gene: TRBV10-3
clone size: -
CDR3 DNA: TGTGCCATCAGCCCTGGGGCGGGAGAGCCCAGCTATGGCTACACCTTC
CDR3 protein: CAISPGAGEPSYGYTF

D gene: -
J gene: TRBJ1-1
V gene: TRBV30
clone size: few
CDR3 DNA: TGTGCCTGGAGTGTACACCGGGTGAACACTGAAGCTTTCTTT
CDR3 protein: CAWSVHRVNTEAFF

D gene: TRBD1
J gene: TRBJ2-1
V gene: TRBV6-5
clone size: -
CDR3 DNA: TGTGCCAGCAGTTACTCTCGGACAGGGGGGAATGAGCAGTTCTTC
CDR3 protein: CASSYSRTGGNEQFF

D gene: TRBD2
J gene: TRBJ2-7
V gene: TRBV29-1
clone size: -
CDR3 DNA: TGCAGCGTTGAAAGGGGAGGGTACGAGCAGTACTTC
CDR3 protein: CSVERGGYEQYF

D gene: -
J gene: TRBJ2-6
V gene: TRBV15
clone size: -
CDR3 DNA: TGTGCCACCAGCGTTATAGGGACATTTGCCTCTGGGGCCAACGTCCTGACTTTC
CDR3 protein: CATSVIGTFASGANVLTF

D gene: -
J gene: TRBJ2-3
V gene: TRBV5-1
clone size: -
CDR3 DNA: TGCGCCAGCAGCCTCGGACTATTCGGCACAGATACGCAGTATTTT
CDR3 protein: CASSLGLFGTDTQYF

D gene: -
J gene: TRBJ2-1
V gene: TRBV19
clone size: -
CDR3 DNA: TGTGCCAGTAGTATGGTATTTTGGGGTGGTAAGTTCTTC
CDR3 protein: CASSMVFWGGKFF

D gene: -
J gene: TRBJ1-5
V gene: TRBV19
clone size: once
CDR3 DNA: TGTGCCAGTAGTATACAAGGGACACTTAATAATCAGCCCCAGCATTTT
CDR3 protein: CASSIQGTLNNQPQHF

D gene: TRBD2
J gene: TRBJ2-3
V gene: TRBV10-3
clone size: -
CDR3 DNA: TGTGCCATCAGGTCTAGCGGAAGCACAGATACGCAGTATTTT
CDR3 protein: CAIRSSGSTDTQYF

D gene: TRBD2
J gene: TRBJ2-1
V gene: TRBV10-3
clone size: -
CDR3 DNA: TGTGCCATCAGTGACACTAGCGGGAGCGAGTTCTTC
CDR3 protein: CAISDTSGSEFF

D gene: -
J gene: TRBJ2-1
V gene: TRBV4-1
clone size: -
CDR3 DNA: TGCGCCAGCAGCCAAGACGAGGCCCACTACAATGAGCAGTTCTTC
CDR3 protein: CASSQDEAHYNEQFF

D gene: TRBD1
J gene: TRBJ1-2
V gene: TRBV5-1
clone size: -
CDR3 DNA: TGCGCCAGCAGCTTGGAGGGACAGGGCTTAGATGGCTACACCTTC
CDR3 protein: CASSLEGQGLDGYTF

D gene: TRBD2
J gene: TRBJ2-1
V gene: TRBV5-4
clone size: few
CDR3 DNA: TGTGCCAGCAGCGCCCGACTAGCTGAGCAGTTCTTC
CDR3 protein: CASSARLAEQFF

D gene: TRBD1
J gene: TRBJ2-7
V gene: TRBV4-2
clone size: once
CDR3 DNA: TGTGCCAGCAGCCAAGTTGTGACAGGGCAAAACGAGCAGTACTTC
CDR3 protein: CASSQVVTGQNEQYF

D gene: -
J gene: TRBJ1-5
V gene: TRBV3-1/TRBV3-2
clone size: -
CDR3 DNA: TGTGCCAGCAGCCAAGGGGGGGCCCTTAGCAATCAGCCCCAGCATTTT
CDR3 protein: CASSQGGALSNQPQHF

D gene: TRBD2
J gene: TRBJ2-5
V gene: TRBV5-4
clone size: -
CDR3 DNA: TGTGCCAGCAGCTCGACTAGCGGGAGGCAAGAGACCCAGTACTTC
CDR3 protein: CASSSTSGRQETQYF

D gene: -
J gene: TRBJ2-7
V gene: TRBV18
clone size: once
CDR3 DNA: TGTGCCAGCTCACCACTTAGCGAGTCCTACGAGCAGTACTTC
CDR3 protein: CASSPLSESYEQYF

D gene: TRBD2
J gene: TRBJ2-2
V gene: TRBV6-2/TRBV6-3
clone size: -
CDR3 DNA: TGTGCCAGCAACCCGACTAGCGGGGGGCGGACCGGGGAGCTGTTTTTT
CDR3 protein: CASNPTSGGRTGELFF

D gene: -
J gene: TRBJ1-1
V gene: TRBV29-1
clone size: -
CDR3 DNA: TGCAGCGCTAATCAGCAGAACACTGAAGCTTTCTTT
CDR3 protein: CSANQQNTEAFF

D gene: -
J gene: TRBJ1-2
V gene: TRBV2
clone size: -
CDR3 DNA: TGTGCCAGCGACGCCAGTTCCTATGGCTACACCTTC
CDR3 protein: CASDASSYGYTF

D gene: TRBD1
J gene: TRBJ2-7
V gene: TRBV19
clone size: once
CDR3 DNA: TGTGCCAGTAGTGGAAGACAGGGCTACGAGCAGTACTTC
CDR3 protein: CASSGRQGYEQYF

D gene: TRBD1
J gene: TRBJ1-1
V gene: TRBV10-1
clone size: -
CDR3 DNA: TGCGCCAGCCGCTCGGGACAGGGAGGCACTGAAGCTTTCTTT
CDR3 protein: CASRSGQGGTEAFF

D gene: TRBD2
J gene: TRBJ2-3
V gene: TRBV19
clone size: -
CDR3 DNA: TGTGCCAGTAGTATCGGACTAGCGGGGGGCACAGATACGCAGTATTTT
CDR3 protein: CASSIGLAGGTDTQYF

D gene: TRBD2
J gene: TRBJ2-1
V gene: TRBV19
clone size: -
CDR3 DNA: TGTGCCAGTAGTATTACTCGCGGGGGCTCCTACAATGAGCAGTTCTTC
CDR3 protein: CASSITRGGSYNEQFF

D gene: TRBD1
J gene: TRBJ1-6
V gene: TRBV10-3
clone size: few
CDR3 DNA: TGTGCCATCGGTGGACAGGGGAATTCACCCCTCCACTTT
CDR3 protein: CAIGGQGNSPLHF

D gene: -
J gene: TRBJ2-7
V gene: TRBV6-5
clone size: -
CDR3 DNA: TGTGCCAGCGGAGGCAGCAGTACCTACGAGCAGTACTTC
CDR3 protein: CASGGSSTYEQYF

D gene: -
J gene: TRBJ1-4
V gene: TRBV12-3/TRBV12-4
clone size: -
CDR3 DNA: TGTGCCAGCAGTTCATCTGGGGGACCTAAACTGTTTTTT
CDR3 protein: CASSSSGGPKLFF

D gene: TRBD1
J gene: TRBJ1-2
V gene: TRBV14
clone size: -
CDR3 DNA: TGTGCCAGCAGCCTGGGACAGGGGCCCGCCACTGGGTATGGCTACACCTTC
CDR3 protein: CASSLGQGPATGYGYTF

D gene: -
J gene: TRBJ2-2
V gene: TRBV5-4
clone size: -
CDR3 DNA: TGTGCCAGCAGCTTGGTGTCTCCGAACACCGGGGAGCTGTTTTTT
CDR3 protein: CASSLVSPNTGELFF

D gene: -
J gene: TRBJ2-3
V gene: TRBV10-1
clone size: few
CDR3 DNA: TGCGCCAGCAGGGGGAGATGGAGAGGCCGGTCAGATACGCAGTATTTT
CDR3 protein: CASRGRWRGRSDTQYF

D gene: -
J gene: TRBJ2-1
V gene: TRBV5-8
clone size: -
CDR3 DNA: TGTGCCAGCAGCCCTACGGGGACTTACCTCTACAATGAGCAGTTCTTC
CDR3 protein: CASSPTGTYLYNEQFF

D gene: -
J gene: TRBJ1-1
V gene: TRBV10-3
clone size: few
CDR3 DNA: TGTGCCATCAGTTCAGGGAACACTGAAGCTTTCTTT
CDR3 protein: CAISSGNTEAFF

D gene: TRBD1
J gene: TRBJ1-1
V gene: TRBV6-5
clone size: -
CDR3 DNA: TGTGCCAGCAGTACGGACAGGGAGGCTTTCTTT
CDR3 protein: CASSTDREAFF

D gene: -
J gene: TRBJ2-3
V gene: TRBV27
clone size: -
CDR3 DNA: TGTGCCAGCAGTTGGGGCCCCCACACAGATACGCAGTATTTT
CDR3 protein: CASSWGPHTDTQYF